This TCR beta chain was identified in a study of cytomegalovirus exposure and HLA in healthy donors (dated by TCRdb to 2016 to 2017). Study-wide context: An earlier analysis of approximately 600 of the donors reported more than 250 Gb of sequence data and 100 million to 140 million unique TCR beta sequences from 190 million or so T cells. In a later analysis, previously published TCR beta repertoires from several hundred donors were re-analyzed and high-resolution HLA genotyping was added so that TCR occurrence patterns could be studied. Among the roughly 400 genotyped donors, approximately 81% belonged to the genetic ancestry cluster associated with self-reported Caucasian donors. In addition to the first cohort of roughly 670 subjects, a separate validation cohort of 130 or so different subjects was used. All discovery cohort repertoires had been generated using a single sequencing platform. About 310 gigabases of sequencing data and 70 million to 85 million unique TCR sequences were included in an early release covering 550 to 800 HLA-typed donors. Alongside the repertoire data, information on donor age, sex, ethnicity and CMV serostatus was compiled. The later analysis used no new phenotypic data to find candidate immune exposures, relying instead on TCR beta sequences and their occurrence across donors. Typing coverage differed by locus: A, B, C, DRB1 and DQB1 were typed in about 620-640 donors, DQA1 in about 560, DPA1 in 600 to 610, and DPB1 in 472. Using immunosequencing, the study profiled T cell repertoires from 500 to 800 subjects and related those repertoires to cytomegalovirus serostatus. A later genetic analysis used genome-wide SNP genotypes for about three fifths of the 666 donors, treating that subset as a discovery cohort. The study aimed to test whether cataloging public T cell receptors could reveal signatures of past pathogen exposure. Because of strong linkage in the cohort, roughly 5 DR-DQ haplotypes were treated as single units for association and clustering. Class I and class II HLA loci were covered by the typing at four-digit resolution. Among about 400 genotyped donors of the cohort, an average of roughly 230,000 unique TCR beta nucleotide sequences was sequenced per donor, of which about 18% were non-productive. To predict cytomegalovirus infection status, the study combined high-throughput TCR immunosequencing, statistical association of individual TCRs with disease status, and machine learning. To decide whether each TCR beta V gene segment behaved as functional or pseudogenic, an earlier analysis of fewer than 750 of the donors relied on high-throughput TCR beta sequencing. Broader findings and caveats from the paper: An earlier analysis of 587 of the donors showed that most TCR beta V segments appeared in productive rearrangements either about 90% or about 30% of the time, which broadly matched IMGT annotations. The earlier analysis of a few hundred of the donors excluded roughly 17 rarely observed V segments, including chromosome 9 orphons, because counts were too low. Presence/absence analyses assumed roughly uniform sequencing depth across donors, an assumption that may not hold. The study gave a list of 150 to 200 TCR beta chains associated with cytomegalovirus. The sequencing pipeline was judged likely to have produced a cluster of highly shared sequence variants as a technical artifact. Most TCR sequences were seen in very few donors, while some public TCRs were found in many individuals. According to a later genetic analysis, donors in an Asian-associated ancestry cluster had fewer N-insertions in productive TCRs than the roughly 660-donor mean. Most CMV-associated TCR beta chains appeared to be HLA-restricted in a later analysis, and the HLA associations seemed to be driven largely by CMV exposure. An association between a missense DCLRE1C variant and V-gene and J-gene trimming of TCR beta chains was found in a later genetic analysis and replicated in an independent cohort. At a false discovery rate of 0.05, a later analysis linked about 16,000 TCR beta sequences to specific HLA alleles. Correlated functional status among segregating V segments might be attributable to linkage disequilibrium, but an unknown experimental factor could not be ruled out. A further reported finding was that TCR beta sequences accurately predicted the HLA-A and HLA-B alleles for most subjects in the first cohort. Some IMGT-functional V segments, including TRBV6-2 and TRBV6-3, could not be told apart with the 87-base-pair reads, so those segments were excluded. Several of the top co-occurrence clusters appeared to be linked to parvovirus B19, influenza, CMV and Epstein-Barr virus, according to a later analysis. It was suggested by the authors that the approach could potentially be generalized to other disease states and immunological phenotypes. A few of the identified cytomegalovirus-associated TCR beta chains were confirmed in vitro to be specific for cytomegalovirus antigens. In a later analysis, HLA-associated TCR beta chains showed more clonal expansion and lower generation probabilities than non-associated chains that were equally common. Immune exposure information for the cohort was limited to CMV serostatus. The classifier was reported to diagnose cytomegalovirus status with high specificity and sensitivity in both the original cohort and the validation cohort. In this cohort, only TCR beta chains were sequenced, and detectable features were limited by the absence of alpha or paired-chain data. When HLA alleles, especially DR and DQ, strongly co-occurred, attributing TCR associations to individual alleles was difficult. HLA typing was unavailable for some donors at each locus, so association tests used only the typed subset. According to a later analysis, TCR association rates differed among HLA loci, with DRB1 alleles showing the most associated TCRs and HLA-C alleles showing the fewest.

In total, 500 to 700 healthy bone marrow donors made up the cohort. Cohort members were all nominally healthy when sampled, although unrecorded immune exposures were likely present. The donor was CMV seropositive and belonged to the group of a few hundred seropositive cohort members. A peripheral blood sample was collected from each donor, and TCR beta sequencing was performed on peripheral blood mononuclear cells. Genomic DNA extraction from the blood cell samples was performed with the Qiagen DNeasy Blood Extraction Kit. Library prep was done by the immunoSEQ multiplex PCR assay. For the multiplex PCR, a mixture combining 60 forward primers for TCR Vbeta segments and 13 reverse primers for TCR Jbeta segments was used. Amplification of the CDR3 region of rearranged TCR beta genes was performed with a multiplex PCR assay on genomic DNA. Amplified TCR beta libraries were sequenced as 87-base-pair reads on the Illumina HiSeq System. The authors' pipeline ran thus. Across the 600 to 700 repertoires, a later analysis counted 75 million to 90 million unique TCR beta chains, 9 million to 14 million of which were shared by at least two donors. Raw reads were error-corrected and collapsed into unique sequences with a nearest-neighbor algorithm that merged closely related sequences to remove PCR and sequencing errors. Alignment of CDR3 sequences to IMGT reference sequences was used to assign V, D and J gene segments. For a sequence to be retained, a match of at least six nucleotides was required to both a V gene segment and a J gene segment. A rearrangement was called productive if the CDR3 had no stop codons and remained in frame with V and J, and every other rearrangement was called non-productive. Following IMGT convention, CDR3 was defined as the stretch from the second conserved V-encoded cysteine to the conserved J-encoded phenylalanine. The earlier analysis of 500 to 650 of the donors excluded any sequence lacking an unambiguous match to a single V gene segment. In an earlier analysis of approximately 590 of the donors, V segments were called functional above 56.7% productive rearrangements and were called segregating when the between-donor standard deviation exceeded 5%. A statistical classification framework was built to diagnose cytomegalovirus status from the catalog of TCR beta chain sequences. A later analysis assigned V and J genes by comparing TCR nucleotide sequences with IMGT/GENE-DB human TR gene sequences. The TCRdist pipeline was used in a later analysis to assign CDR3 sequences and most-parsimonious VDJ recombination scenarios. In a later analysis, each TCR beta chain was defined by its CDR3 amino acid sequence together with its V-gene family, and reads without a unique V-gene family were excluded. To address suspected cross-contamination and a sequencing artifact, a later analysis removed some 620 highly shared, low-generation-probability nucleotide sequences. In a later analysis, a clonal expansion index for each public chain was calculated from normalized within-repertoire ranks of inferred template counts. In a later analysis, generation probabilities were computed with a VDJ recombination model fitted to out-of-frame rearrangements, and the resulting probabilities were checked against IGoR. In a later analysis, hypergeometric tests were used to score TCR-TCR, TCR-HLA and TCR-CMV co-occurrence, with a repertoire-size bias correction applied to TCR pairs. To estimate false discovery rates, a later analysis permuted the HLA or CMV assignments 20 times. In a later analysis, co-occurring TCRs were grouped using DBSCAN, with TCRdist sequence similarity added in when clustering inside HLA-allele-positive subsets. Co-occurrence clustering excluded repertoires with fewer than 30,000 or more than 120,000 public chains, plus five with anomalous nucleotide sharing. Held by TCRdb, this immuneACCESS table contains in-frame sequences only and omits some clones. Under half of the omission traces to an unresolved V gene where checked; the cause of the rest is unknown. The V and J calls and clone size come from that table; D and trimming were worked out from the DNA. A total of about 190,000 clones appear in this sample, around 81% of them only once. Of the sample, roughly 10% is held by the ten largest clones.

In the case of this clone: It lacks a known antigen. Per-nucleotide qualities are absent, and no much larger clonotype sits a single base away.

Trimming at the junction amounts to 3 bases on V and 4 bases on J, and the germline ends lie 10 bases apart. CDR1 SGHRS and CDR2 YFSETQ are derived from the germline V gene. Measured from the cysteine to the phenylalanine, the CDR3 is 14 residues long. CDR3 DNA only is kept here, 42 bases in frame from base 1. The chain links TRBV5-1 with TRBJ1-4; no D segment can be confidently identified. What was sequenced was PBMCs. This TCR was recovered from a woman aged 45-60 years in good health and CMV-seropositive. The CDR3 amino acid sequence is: CASSYGIHNEKLFF. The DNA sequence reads TGCGCCAGCAGCTATGGCATTCATAATGAAAAACTGTTTTTT. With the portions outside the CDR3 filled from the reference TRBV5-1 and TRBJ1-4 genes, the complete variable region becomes KAGVTQTPRYLIKTRGQQVTLSCSPISGHRSVSWYQQTPGQGLQFLFEYFSETQRNKGNFPGRFSGRQFSNSRSEMNVSTLELGDSALYLCASSYGIHNEKLFFGSGTQLSVL.